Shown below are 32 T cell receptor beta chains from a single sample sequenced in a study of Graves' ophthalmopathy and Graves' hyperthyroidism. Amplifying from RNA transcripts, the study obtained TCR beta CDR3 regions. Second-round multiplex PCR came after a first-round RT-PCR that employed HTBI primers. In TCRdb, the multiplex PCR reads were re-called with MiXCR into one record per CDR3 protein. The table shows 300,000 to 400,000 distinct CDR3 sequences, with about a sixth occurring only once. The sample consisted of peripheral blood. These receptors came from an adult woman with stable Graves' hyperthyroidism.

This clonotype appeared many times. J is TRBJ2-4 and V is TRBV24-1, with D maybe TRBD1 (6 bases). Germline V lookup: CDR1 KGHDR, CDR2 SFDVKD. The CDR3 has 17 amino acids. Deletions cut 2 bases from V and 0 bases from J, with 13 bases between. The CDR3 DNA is TGTGCCACCAGTGATTCGCAGGGGTTGGGAGCCAAAAACATTCAGTACTTC. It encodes CATSDSQGLGAKNIQYF.

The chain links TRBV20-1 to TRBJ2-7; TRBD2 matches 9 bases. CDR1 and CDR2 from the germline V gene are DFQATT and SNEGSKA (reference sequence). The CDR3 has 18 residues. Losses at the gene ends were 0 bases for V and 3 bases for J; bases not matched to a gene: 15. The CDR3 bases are TGCAGTGCTAGAGATGGATCCGGGCTAGCGGGATACAACTACGAGCAGTACTTC. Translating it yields CSARDGSGLAGYNYEQYF.

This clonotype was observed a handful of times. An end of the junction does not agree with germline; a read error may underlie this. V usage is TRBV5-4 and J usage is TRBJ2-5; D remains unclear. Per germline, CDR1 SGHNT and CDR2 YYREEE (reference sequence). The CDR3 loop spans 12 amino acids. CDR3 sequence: CASSLGQETKYF. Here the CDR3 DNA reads TGTGCCAGCAGCTTGGGTCAAGAGACCAAGTACTTC.

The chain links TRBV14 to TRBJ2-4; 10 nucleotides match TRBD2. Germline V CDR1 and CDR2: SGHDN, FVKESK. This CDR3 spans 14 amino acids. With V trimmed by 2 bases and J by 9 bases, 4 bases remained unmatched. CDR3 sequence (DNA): TGTGCCAGCAGCCAACCGTCTAGCGGGGGCATTCAGTACTTC. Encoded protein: CASSQPSSGGIQYF. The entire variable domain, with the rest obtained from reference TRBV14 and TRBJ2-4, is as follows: EAGVTQFPSHSVIEKGQTVTLRCDPISGHDNLYWYRRVMGKEIKFLLHFVKESKQDESGMPNNRFLAERTGGTYSTLKVQPAELEDSGVYFCASSQPSSGGIQYFGAGTRLSVL.

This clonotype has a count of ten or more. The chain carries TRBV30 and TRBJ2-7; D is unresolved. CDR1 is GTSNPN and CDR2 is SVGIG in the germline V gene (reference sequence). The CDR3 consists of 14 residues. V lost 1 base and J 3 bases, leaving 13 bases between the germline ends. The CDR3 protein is CAWSGLRADYEQYF. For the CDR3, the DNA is TGTGCCTGGAGTGGCCTTCGGGCAGACTACGAGCAGTACTTC.

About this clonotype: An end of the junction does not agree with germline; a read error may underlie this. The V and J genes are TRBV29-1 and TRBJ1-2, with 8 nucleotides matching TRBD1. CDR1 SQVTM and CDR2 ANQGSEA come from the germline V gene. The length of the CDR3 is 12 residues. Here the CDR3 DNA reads TGCAGCGTCGGACAGGGTAACGATGGCTACACCTTC. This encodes CSVGQGNDGYTF.

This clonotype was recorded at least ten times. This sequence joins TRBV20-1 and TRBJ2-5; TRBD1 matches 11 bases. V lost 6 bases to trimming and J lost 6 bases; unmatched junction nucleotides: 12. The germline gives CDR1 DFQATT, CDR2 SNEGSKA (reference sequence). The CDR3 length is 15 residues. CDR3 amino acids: CSAQSGTGGDQTQYF. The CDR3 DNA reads TGCAGTGCGCAATCCGGGACAGGGGGTGATCAGACCCAGTACTTC.

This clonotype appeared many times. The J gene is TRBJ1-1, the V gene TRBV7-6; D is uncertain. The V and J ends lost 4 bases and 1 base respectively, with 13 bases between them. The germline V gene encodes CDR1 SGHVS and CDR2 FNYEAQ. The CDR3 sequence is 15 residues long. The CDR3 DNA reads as TGTGCCAGCAGCTCGCGTCCTACTCCGAACACTGAAGCTTTCTTT. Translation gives CASSSRPTPNTEAFF.

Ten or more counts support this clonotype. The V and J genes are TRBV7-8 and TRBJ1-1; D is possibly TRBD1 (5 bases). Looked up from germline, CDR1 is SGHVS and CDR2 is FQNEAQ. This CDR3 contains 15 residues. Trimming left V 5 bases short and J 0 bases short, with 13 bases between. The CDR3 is CASSPRDGMNTEAFF. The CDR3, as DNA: TGTGCCAGCAGCCCTCGGGACGGAATGAACACTGAAGCTTTCTTT.

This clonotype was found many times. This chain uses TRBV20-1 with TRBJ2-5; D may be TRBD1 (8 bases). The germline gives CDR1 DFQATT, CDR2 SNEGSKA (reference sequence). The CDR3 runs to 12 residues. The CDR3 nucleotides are TGCAGGGTTGGACAGGGAGGGGAGACCCAGTACTTC. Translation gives CRVGQGGETQYF.

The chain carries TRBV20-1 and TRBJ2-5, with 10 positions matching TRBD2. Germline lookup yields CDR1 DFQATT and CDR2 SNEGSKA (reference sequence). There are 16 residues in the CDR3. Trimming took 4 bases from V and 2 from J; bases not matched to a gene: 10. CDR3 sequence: CSAKIWLAGAQETQYF. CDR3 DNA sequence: TGCAGTGCTAAGATTTGGCTAGCGGGGGCACAAGAGACCCAGTACTTC.

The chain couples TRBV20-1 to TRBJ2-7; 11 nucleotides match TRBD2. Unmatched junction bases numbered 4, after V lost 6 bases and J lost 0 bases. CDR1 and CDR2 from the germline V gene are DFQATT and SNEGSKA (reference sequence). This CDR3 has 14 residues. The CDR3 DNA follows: TGCAGTGCAAATAGCGGGAGGGTCTCCTACGAGCAGTACTTC. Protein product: CSANSGRVSYEQYF.

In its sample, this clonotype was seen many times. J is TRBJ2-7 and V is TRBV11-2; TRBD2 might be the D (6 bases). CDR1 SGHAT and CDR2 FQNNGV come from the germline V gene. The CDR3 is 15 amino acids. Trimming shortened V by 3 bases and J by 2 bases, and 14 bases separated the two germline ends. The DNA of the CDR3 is TGTGCCAGCAGCTTCGTGGGAGGCCCCCCCTACGAGCAGTACTTC. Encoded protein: CASSFVGGPPYEQYF.

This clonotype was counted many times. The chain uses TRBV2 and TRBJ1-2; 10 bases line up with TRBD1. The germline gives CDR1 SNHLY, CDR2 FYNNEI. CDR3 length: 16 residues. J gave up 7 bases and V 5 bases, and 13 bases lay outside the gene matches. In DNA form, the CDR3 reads TGTGCCAGCAGTTTCACCCCGGGACAGGGGAACGGTGGCTACACCTTC. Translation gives CASSFTPGQGNGGYTF.

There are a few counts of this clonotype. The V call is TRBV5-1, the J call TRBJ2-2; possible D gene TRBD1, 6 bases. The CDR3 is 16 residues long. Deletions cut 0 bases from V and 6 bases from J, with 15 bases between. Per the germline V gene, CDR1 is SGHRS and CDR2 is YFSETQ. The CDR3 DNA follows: TGCGCCAGCAGCTTGGTGAGCGACAGGCGGGCCGGGGAGCTGTTTTTT. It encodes CASSLVSDRRAGELFF.

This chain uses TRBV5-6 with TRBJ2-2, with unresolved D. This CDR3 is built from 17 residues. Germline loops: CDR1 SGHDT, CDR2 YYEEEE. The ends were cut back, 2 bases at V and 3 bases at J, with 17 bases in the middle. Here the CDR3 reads CASSFAVPTPHTGELFF. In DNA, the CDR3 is TGTGCCAGCAGCTTCGCTGTTCCAACCCCGCACACCGGGGAGCTGTTTTTT.

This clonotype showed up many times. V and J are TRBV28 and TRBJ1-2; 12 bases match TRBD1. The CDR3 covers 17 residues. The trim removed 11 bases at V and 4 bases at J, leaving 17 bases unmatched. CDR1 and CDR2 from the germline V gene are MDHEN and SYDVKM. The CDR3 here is CAAAARDRGRGAYGYTF. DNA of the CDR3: TGTGCCGCTGCGGCGAGGGACAGGGGGCGAGGTGCCTATGGCTACACCTTC.

CDR3 nucleotide sequence: TGCAGTGCTAGCGGACAGTTTTTCTACGAGCAGTACTTC. This gives the protein CSASGQFFYEQYF. The chain joins TRBV20-1 to TRBJ2-7, with a possible D match to TRBD1 (6 bases). Trimming cost V 3 bases and J 3 bases, with 12 bases left between them. CDR1 is DFQATT, CDR2 SNEGSKA, per germline (reference sequence). The CDR3 runs to 13 residues.

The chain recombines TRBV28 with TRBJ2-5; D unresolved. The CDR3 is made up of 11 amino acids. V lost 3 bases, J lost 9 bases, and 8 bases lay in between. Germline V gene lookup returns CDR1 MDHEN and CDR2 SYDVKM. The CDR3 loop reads CASSLRKAQYF. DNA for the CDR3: TGTGCCAGCAGTTTGCGTAAGGCCCAGTACTTC.

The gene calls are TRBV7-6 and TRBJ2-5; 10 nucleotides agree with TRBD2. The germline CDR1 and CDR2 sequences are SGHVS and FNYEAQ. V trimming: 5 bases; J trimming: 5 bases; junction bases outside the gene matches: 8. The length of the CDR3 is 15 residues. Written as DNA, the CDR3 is TGTGCCAGCAGCCCTTCTAGCGGGAGATTCGAGACCCAGTACTTC. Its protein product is CASSPSSGRFETQYF.

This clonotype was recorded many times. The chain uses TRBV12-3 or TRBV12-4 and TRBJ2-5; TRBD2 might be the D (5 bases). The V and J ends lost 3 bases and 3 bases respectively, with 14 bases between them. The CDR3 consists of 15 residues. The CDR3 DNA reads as TGTGCCAGCAGTTTCATTTGGCGGGCAGAAGAGACCCAGTACTTC. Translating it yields CASSFIWRAEETQYF.

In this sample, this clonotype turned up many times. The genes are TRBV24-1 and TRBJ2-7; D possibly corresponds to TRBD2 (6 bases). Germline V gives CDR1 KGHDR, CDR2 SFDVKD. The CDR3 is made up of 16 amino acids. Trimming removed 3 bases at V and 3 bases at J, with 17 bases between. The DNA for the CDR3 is TGTGCCACCAGTGATCGACTCTCTAGCGCGATCTACGAGCAGTACTTC. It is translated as CATSDRLSSAIYEQYF.

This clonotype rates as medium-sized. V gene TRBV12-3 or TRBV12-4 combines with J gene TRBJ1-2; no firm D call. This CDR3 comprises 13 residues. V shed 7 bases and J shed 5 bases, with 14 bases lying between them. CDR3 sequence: CASKPKGGYGYTF. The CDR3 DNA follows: TGTGCCAGCAAACCGAAAGGCGGATATGGCTACACCTTC.

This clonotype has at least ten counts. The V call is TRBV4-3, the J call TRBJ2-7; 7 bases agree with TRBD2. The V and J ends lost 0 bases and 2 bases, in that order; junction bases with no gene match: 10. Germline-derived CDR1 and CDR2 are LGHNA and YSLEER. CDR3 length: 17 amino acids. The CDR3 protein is CASSQDPQGGRAYEQYF. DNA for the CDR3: TGCGCCAGCAGCCAAGACCCCCAAGGAGGGAGGGCCTACGAGCAGTACTTC.

The CDR3 is CASSLISGGANHGYTF. The CDR3 DNA follows: TGTGCCAGCAGCTTAATCTCTGGGGGCGCAAACCATGGCTACACCTTC. The rearrangement uses TRBV11-1 and TRBJ1-2; TRBD1 is a possible D gene (6 bases). V was shortened by 2 bases and J by 6 bases, with 19 bases between the two germline ends. The CDR3 has 16 amino acids. The germline V gene encodes CDR1 SGHAT and CDR2 FQDESV (reference sequence).

The CDR3 reads CASTGPQETQYF. CDR3 sequence (DNA): TGTGCCAGCACAGGTCCCCAAGAGACCCAGTACTTC. V and J are TRBV6-2 or TRBV6-3 and TRBJ2-5, with D uncertain. With 7 bases removed from V and 1 base from J, the gap between germline ends came to 7 bases. There are 12 residues in the CDR3. Germline CDR1 reads MNHEY; CDR2 reads SVGEGT.

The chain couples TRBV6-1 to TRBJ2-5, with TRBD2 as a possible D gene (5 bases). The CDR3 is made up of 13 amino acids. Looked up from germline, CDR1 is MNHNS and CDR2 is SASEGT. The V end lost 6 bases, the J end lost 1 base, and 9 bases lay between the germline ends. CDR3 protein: CASRLAFQETQYF. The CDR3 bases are TGTGCCAGCAGGCTAGCATTCCAAGAGACCCAGTACTTC.

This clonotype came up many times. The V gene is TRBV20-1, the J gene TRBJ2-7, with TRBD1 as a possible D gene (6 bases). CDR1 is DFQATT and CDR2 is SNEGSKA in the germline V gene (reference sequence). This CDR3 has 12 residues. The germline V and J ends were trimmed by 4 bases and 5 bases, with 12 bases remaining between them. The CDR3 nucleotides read TGCAGTGCTAACCCAGGGGTCGACGAGCAGTACTTC. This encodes CSANPGVDEQYF.

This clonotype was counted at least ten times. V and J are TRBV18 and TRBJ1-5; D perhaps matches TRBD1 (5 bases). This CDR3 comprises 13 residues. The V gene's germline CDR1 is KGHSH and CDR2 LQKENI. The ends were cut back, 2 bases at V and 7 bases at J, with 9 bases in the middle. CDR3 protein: CASSPLGTQPQHF. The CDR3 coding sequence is TGTGCCAGCTCACCATTAGGGACGCAGCCCCAGCATTTT.

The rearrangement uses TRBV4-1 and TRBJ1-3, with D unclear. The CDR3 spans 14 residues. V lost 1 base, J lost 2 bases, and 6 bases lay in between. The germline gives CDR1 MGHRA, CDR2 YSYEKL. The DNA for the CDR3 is TGCGCCAGCAGCCAAGTGACTCCTGGAAACACCATATATTTT. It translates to CASSQVTPGNTIYF.

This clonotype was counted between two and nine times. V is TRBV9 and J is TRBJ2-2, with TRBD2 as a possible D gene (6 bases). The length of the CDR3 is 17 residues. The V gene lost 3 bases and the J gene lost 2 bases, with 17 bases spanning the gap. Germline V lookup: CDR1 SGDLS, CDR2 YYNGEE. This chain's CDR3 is CASSAKLGGSNTGELFF. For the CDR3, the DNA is TGTGCCAGCAGCGCCAAATTGGGGGGAAGTAACACCGGGGAGCTGTTTTTT.

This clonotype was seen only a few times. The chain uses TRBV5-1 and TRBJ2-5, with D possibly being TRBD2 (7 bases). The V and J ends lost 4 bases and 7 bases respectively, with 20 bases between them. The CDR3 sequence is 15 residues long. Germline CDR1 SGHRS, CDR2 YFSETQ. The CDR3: CASSPPVGGARTQYF. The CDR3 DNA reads TGCGCCAGCAGCCCACCGGTTGGGGGGGCTAGGACCCAGTACTTC.